This passage covers 9 T cell receptor beta chains from one sample sequenced in a study of early T cells in non-severe SARS-CoV-2 infection. TCRdb fed the 5' RACE reads into MiXCR, producing one record per CDR3 protein. The sample includes 20,000 to 25,000 distinct CDR3 sequences, under 4.5% seen only once; the top ten take almost 1.5%. The specimen was whole blood. The receptors here all came from an adult who was a healthcare worker with PCR-confirmed SARS-CoV-2 infection or an uninfected control (not recorded which).

This clonotype appeared many times. The chain carries TRBV9 and TRBJ2-5; D is perhaps TRBD1 or TRBD2 (5 bases each). Germline V gene data show CDR1 as SGDLS and CDR2 as YYNGEE. The CDR3 is made up of 16 amino acids. V lost 4 bases to trimming and J lost 2 bases, with 18 bases between them. The CDR3 DNA reads as TGTGCCAGCAGCTCTGGGACGCTCCTAGGGCAAGAGACCCAGTACTTC. Protein sequence: CASSSGTLLGQETQYF.

This clonotype was found many times. The chain joins TRBV5-5 to TRBJ2-5; either TRBD1 or TRBD2 may fit D (5 bases each). The germline V gene encodes CDR1 SGHKS and CDR2 YYEKEE (reference sequence). The V end was cut by 4 bases, the J end by 5 bases, with 18 bases between. This CDR3 region has 15 residues. CDR3 region: CASSTTRGSRETQYF. In DNA form, the CDR3 reads TGTGCCAGCAGCACCACTAGGGGTTCTAGGGAGACCCAGTACTTC. Full variable domain (outside the CDR3, taken from reference TRBV5-5 and TRBJ2-5): DAGVTQSPTHLIKTRGQQVTLRCSPISGHKSVSWYQQVLGQGPQFIFQYYEKEERGRGNFPDRFSARQFPNYSSELNVNALLLGDSALYLCASSTTRGSRETQYFGPGTRLLVL.

By sample fraction, this clonotype is medium-sized (0.01 to 0.1%). This chain joins TRBV9 and TRBJ1-1; 8 bases map to TRBD1. The CDR3 covers 14 residues. Germline V lookup: CDR1 SGDLS, CDR2 YYNGEE. Trimming at V came to 3 bases and at J to 0 bases, leaving 1 base not matched to a gene. CDR3 region: CASSGTGMNTEAFF. CDR3 DNA sequence: TGTGCCAGCAGCGGGACAGGGATGAACACTGAAGCTTTCTTT.

This clonotype was observed a few times. The chain uses TRBV7-6 and TRBJ2-1; 9 bases match TRBD1. In germline, CDR1 is SGHVS, CDR2 FNYEAQ. Germline trimming cut 6 bases from V and 8 bases from J; bases unmatched to any gene: 8. This CDR3 is 14 amino acids long. Written as DNA, the CDR3 is TGTGCCAGCAGTAAAACCGGGACAGGGTATGAGCAGTTCTTC. This encodes CASSKTGTGYEQFF.

This clonotype has a count of ten or more. This chain uses TRBV20-1 with TRBJ1-2; tentative D call: TRBD1 (5 bases). The germline gives CDR1 DFQATT, CDR2 SNEGSKA (reference sequence). The germline V and J ends were trimmed by 7 bases and 7 bases, with 16 bases remaining between them. This CDR3 is built from 12 residues. The CDR3 DNA reads as TGCAGTGTCCCCGGGGCCATGGGTGGCTACACCTTC. As protein: CSVPGAMGGYTF.

This clonotype has ten or more counts. The germline gene is not matched at one end of the junction; a read error may be the cause. The gene calls are TRBV6-6 and TRBJ1-5; D is undetermined. This CDR3 spans 15 amino acids. Germline-derived CDR1 and CDR2 are MNHNY and SVGAGI (reference sequence). The CDR3 region is CASSARAPSYQPQHF. DNA of the CDR3: TGTGCCAGCAGTGCCCGGGCCCCTAGCTATCAGCCCCAGCATTTT.

This clonotype showed up just a few times. The chain employs TRBV12-3 or TRBV12-4 and TRBJ2-4; 10 positions match TRBD1. The CDR3 totals 18 residues. The J segment lost 8 bases and the V segment lost 4 bases, leaving 17 bases of the junction unmatched. CDR3 in amino acids: CASSSDRDRGMGGDIQYF. CDR3 in DNA: TGTGCCAGCAGTTCGGACCGGGACAGGGGAATGGGTGGGGACATTCAGTACTTC.

This clonotype was seen only a few times. This sequence joins TRBV2 and TRBJ2-2; 11 bases agree with TRBD1. Germline V gene data show CDR1 as SNHLY and CDR2 as FYNNEI. The CDR3 consists of 16 residues. V lost 4 bases and J lost 4; bases outside the gene matches: 5. CDR3 coding DNA: TGTGCCAGCAGTGTTATAGGACAGGGGGCCACCGGGGAGCTGTTTTTT. Translation gives CASSVIGQGATGELFF.

A few counts support this clonotype. V usage is TRBV25-1 and J usage is TRBJ1-2; 7 bases agree with TRBD1. The J segment lost 5 bases and the V segment lost 3 bases, leaving 9 bases of the junction unmatched. Germline V CDR1 and CDR2: MGHDK, SYGVNS. The CDR3 totals 15 residues. The CDR3 DNA is TGTGCCAGCAGTGAGGTAGGGGACAGACCTTATGGCTACACCTTC. Translated: CASSEVGDRPYGYTF.